Each of the 15 T cell receptor beta chains below was sequenced from the same sample in a study of cytomegalovirus exposure and HLA in healthy donors. The PCR contained 60 Vbeta and 13 Jbeta primers. Sequencing was performed with immunoSEQ multiplex PCR; in TCRdb, only in-frame clones are kept and a portion is missing. The data hold about 160,000 clones, with around four fifths observed a single time. Specimen: PBMCs. These receptors were collected from a boy between 2 and 15 years old in good health and CMV-seronegative.

The V call is TRBV30, the J call TRBJ2-2; no reliable D call. In germline, CDR1 is GTSNPN, CDR2 SVGIG (reference sequence). The CDR3 loop spans 12 amino acids. Trimming removed 4 bases at V and 4 bases at J, with 7 bases between. CDR3 nucleotides: TGTGCCTGGATGATGGCCACCGGGGAGCTGTTTTTT. Protein sequence: CAWMMATGELFF.

This clone was counted once. The rearrangement joins TRBV19 to TRBJ1-5; D ambiguous. CDR1 is LNHDA and CDR2 is SQIVND in the germline V gene (reference sequence). Trimming pared 0 bases from V and 5 bases from J, leaving 17 bases between. The CDR3 extends over 17 amino acids. The CDR3 here is CASSIDRRGSYDQPQHF. As DNA, the CDR3 is TGTGCCAGTAGTATAGATCGTAGAGGGAGTTATGATCAGCCCCAGCATTTT.

The V and J genes are TRBV11-2 and TRBJ2-1; 12 bases align to TRBD2. The CDR3 covers 15 residues. The germline V gene has CDR1 SGHAT and CDR2 FQNNGV. After removal of 1 base from V and 7 bases from J, the junction contained 2 bases not matched to a gene. CDR3: CASSLGTSGMNEQFF. CDR3 in DNA: TGTGCCAGCAGCTTAGGGACTAGCGGGATGAATGAGCAGTTCTTC.

The chain recombines TRBV7-6 with TRBJ2-5; 7 nucleotides align to TRBD1. Germline V lookup: CDR1 SGHVS, CDR2 FNYEAQ. V trimming: 4 bases; J trimming: 2 bases; junction bases outside the gene matches: 7. The CDR3 is made up of 15 amino acids. CDR3 DNA: TGTGCCAGCAGCTCCACAGGGGTTGGTCAAGAGACCCAGTACTTC. Translation: CASSSTGVGQETQYF.

The chain joins TRBV5-4 to TRBJ1-1; 7 bases match TRBD1. V lost 2 bases to trimming and J lost 5 bases; unmatched junction nucleotides: 9. The CDR3 has 15 residues. Germline CDR1 reads SGHNT; CDR2 reads YYREEE (reference sequence). DNA of the CDR3: TGTGCCAGCAGCTTAGGACAGGCGATAGGGACTGAAGCTTTCTTT. Translated, it gives CASSLGQAIGTEAFF.

CDR3 loop: CASSFPGQGYEQYF. The CDR3 nucleotides are TGTGCCAGCAGCTTCCCGGGACAGGGTTACGAGCAGTACTTC. V gene TRBV7-9 combines with J gene TRBJ2-5; TRBD1 matches 9 bases. The J call is in doubt because the DNA end fits TRBJ2-7 better. CDR3 length: 14 amino acids. The germline gives CDR1 SEHNR, CDR2 FQNEAQ (reference sequence).

This chain links TRBV2 with TRBJ1-4; 7 nucleotides agree with TRBD1. CDR3 length: 13 amino acids. V lost 4 bases to trimming and J lost 7 bases; unmatched junction nucleotides: 3. CDR1 is SNHLY, CDR2 FYNNEI, per germline. The CDR3 sequence is CASSVGTAEKLFF. CDR3 nucleotide sequence: TGTGCCAGCAGTGTCGGGACAGCTGAAAAACTGTTTTTT.

The chain uses TRBV10-2 and TRBJ2-3; 7 bases align to TRBD2. The germline CDR1 and CDR2 sequences are WSHSY and SAAADI. V lost 7 bases, J lost 4 bases, and 11 bases stayed unmatched. The CDR3 extends over 15 amino acids. This chain's CDR3 is CASIGLVRGADTQYF. CDR3 coding DNA: TGCGCCAGCATTGGACTAGTCCGGGGGGCAGATACGCAGTATTTT.

CDR3 DNA: TGTGCCAGCAGCGCCTCTAGCGTTGGAGATACGCAGTATTTT. Its protein is CASSASSVGDTQYF. V gene TRBV9 combines with J gene TRBJ2-3; D possibly corresponds to TRBD2 (6 bases). The CDR3 is 14 residues long. In germline, CDR1 is SGDLS, CDR2 YYNGEE. V was clipped by 3 bases and J by 5 bases, with 13 bases between them.

This clone was counted only a few times. V is TRBV5-1 and J is TRBJ1-2; 11 bases agree with TRBD1. V was clipped by 8 bases and J by 7 bases; unmatched bases: 4. This CDR3 comprises 12 residues. The V gene's germline CDR1 is SGHRS and CDR2 YFSETQ. The CDR3: CASGQGAGGYTF. CDR3 sequence (DNA): TGCGCCAGTGGACAGGGGGCCGGTGGCTACACCTTC.

This clone was observed a single time. V and J are TRBV5-1 and TRBJ2-1; 8 bases map to TRBD2. With V trimmed by 0 bases and J by 0 bases, 2 bases remained unmatched. Germline values: CDR1 SGHRS, CDR2 YFSETQ. The CDR3 runs to 16 residues. The CDR3 loop is CASSLGAGDSYNEQFF. The CDR3 DNA reads as TGCGCCAGCAGCTTGGGAGCGGGAGACTCCTACAATGAGCAGTTCTTC.

The chain recombines TRBV19 with TRBJ2-2, with 10 positions matching TRBD2. Germline V gene data show CDR1 as LNHDA and CDR2 as SQIVND (reference sequence). This CDR3 contains 17 residues. V gave up 4 bases and J gave up 5 bases; unmatched junction bases: 10. The CDR3 region has the DNA TGTGCCAGTAGTACCCCCTTCTCTAGCGGGGGAACCGGGGAGCTGTTTTTT. It specifies CASSTPFSSGGTGELFF.

J is TRBJ2-1 and V is TRBV5-4; a weak D match, TRBD1 (6 bases). The CDR3 consists of 15 residues. Germline CDR1 SGHNT, CDR2 YYREEE (reference sequence). The V gene lost 2 bases and the J gene lost 2 bases, with 11 bases spanning the gap. The CDR3 coding sequence is TGTGCCAGCAGCTTAAACAGGGTCCCCTACAATGAGCAGTTCTTC. It encodes CASSLNRVPYNEQFF.

The sample holds one count of this clone. The rearrangement uses TRBV5-4 and TRBJ1-3; D gene uncertain. CDR1 and CDR2 (germline): SGHNT, YYREEE (reference sequence). The CDR3 runs 14 residues. V shed 2 bases and J shed 2 bases, with 8 bases lying between them. The CDR3 DNA is TGTGCCAGCAGCTTTGCGGGTACTGGAAACACCATATATTTT. Its translation: CASSFAGTGNTIYF.

The chain carries TRBV5-1 and TRBJ2-2; D unclear. Between the trimmed V and J ends, which lost 1 base and 8 bases, there was a span of 21 bases. CDR3 length: 17 amino acids. Looked up from germline, CDR1 is SGHRS and CDR2 is YFSETQ. CDR3 DNA: TGCGCCAGCAGCTTGTACTCCGCGGATCCTGGTTCAGGGGAGCTGTTTTTT. Protein product: CASSLYSADPGSGELFF. Variable domain in full (rest from reference TRBV5-1 and TRBJ2-2): KAGVTQTPRYLIKTRGQQVTLSCSPISGHRSVSWYQQTPGQGLQFLFEYFSETQRNKGNFPGRFSGRQFSNSRSEMNVSTLELGDSALYLCASSLYSADPGSGELFFGEGSRLTVL.